This TCR beta chain was sequenced for a study of cytomegalovirus exposure and HLA in healthy donors. Study results and caveats: In vitro data verified a few CMV-associated chains as specific for CMV antigens. Accurate prediction of most subjects' HLA-A and HLA-B alleles from TCR beta sequences was reported.

Note on this clone: The antigen is not known.

V was cut by 0 bases and J by 8 bases, with 15 bases left in between. The CDR3 has 15 amino acids. Looked up from germline, CDR1 is SGDLS and CDR2 is YYNGEE. The study ran its PCR with 60 Vbeta and 13 Jbeta primers. Assay: immunoSEQ multiplex PCR; the TCRdb copy retains only in-frame clones and omits some. This sample lists just under 60,000 clones; its ten largest clones have 3.5% to 4%. The origin of this receptor is a male donor in good health and CMV-seronegative. The chain uses TRBV9 and TRBJ2-1; no clear D. The sample was PBMCs. The CDR3 loop is CASSVDPASIYEQFF. CDR3 nucleotides: TGTGCCAGCAGCGTAGATCCAGCTAGTATCTATGAGCAGTTCTTC.